This TCR beta chain is from a study of OX40 agonist ivuxolimab in advanced cancers. Regarding the complete study: The costimulatory receptor OX40 (CD134) was targeted by ivuxolimab, a fully human IgG2 agonistic monoclonal antibody. Intravenous ivuxolimab was administered to patients every 2 weeks at six dose levels: 0.01, 0.1, 0.3, 1.5, 3 and 10 mg/kg. Of the roughly 53 patients in dose escalation, around 20 had hepatocellular carcinoma, about 15 had melanoma, 9 had renal cell carcinoma and 9 had head and neck cancer. In the dose-escalation cohort, 82.7% of patients were male, and the mean age was approximately 64 years, with a range of roughly 20 to 85. Prior anti-PD-1, anti-PD-L1 or anti-CTLA-4 therapy was permitted, and checkpoint inhibitors had been received by more than 35% of dose-escalation patients. Partial responses were achieved by three dose-escalation patients, of whom one had hepatocellular carcinoma and two had cutaneous melanoma. The purpose of peripheral TCRbeta sequencing was to test whether ivuxolimab changed TCR sequence diversity and led to clonal T-cell expansion. The paper covers the monotherapy dose-escalation part of the phase I ivuxolimab trial, which included N ≈ 57 patients. On the study overall, not on this receptor specifically: In the 0.1-3.0 mg/kg groups, partial responders were among the patients with the lowest normalized peripheral clonal expansion, particularly in CD8+ T cells. After ivuxolimab, more expanded clones were found on average in CD8+ T cells than in CD4+ T cells. Which antigens the clonally expanded peripheral T cells were specific for was not determined. Low levels of normalized T-cell clonal expansion were also seen in some patients who did not respond. At doses of 0.1 to 3.0 mg/kg, clonal expansion of both CD4+ and CD8+ blood T cells was observed from baseline to week 6.

The trial excluded patients who had a history of autoimmune disease or were on systemic immunosuppression. Peripheral blood for TCR sequencing was collected from all dose cohorts at baseline, on cycle 4 day 1, and on cycle 7 day 1. Samples were obtained from an open-label, multicenter, first-in-human phase I dose-escalation trial of ivuxolimab. Adults with locally advanced or metastatic head and neck squamous cell, hepatocellular, melanoma or renal cell carcinoma were enrolled in the trial. Before TCR sequencing, CD4+ and CD8+ T cells were separately sorted from peripheral blood. Based on the germline V gene, the CDR1 and CDR2 sequences are SGHVS and FQNEAQ. Including the terminal cysteine and phenylalanine, the CDR3 comprises 16 residues. The retained sequence is limited to the CDR3, 48 bases, with the frame set at the first base. Trimming takes 7 bases off V and 0 bases off J; junction bases not matched to a gene: 9.

This clone was observed a handful of times. Its antigen is not yet known. Per-base qualities were not stored, and no clone one base away is much larger. To sequence the TCRbeta CDR3 region, genomic DNA was isolated from the sorted cells. TCRbeta CDR3 regions were sequenced using the immunoSEQ Assay. Here the immuneACCESS table is served through TCRdb, limited to in-frame sequences with V and J called. Missing clones are a known gap in these copies; in checked studies unresolved V genes cover under half, and the rest lacks a known reason. The sample table records 80,000 to 85,000 clones; 84% of these occur just once. The ten top clones hold around 6.6% of the sample.

The input for sequencing was CD4+ or CD8+ T cells sorted from blood, taken in a trial of the OX40 agonist ivuxolimab. The TCR sequence derives from an adult with an advanced solid tumor such as melanoma, head and neck, liver or kidney cancer. The chain couples TRBV7-8 to TRBJ1-5, with TRBD1 identical over 7 junction bases. The CDR3 reads CASTAGGGYSNQPQHF. The DNA is TGTGCCAGCACCGCAGGAGGGGGCTATAGCAATCAGCCCCAGCATTTT.